This is a list of T cell receptor beta chains from one sample in a study of blood T cell repertoires in COVID-19. TCRdb's table, derived via immunoSEQ multiplex PCR, lists solely in-frame clones and lacks some. The sample carries 390,000 or so clones, just under 90% recorded once. Sequences were obtained from PBMCs or T cells enriched from blood (not recorded which). These receptors were taken from a woman in her forties or fifties who had recovered from COVID-19. Each CDR3 is given with its conserved first and last residue. The D gene is left open where the match is weak. Clone size is not always given. Where it is, it says once, few, many or a class for expanded clones.

d_call,j_call,v_call,clone_size,cdr3_nt,cdr3_aa
.,TRBJ2-4,TRBV3-1/TRBV3-2,few,TGTGCCAGCCAAGGCCCTGTGTGGGGGCCGGACAAAAACATTCAGTACTTC,CASQGPVWGPDKNIQYF
.,TRBJ2-1,TRBV3-1/TRBV3-2,.,TGTGCCAGCAGCCAAATGCTAGGTAATGAGCAGTTCTTC,CASSQMLGNEQFF
TRBD1,TRBJ2-7,TRBV5-5,.,TGTGCCAGCAGCAAAGGGACAGGGATACACGAGCAGTACTTC,CASSKGTGIHEQYF
.,TRBJ1-5,TRBV19,.,TGTGCCAGTAGTATTAACAGGGAGAATCAGCCCCAGCATTTT,CASSINRENQPQHF
.,TRBJ2-6,TRBV3-1/TRBV3-2,.,TGTGCCAGCAGCCACAGCTCTGGGGCCAACGTCCTGACTTTC,CASSHSSGANVLTF
.,TRBJ2-3,TRBV5-1,.,TGCGCCAGCAGCTTGGAGCCTAAGCATACGCAGTATTTT,CASSLEPKHTQYF
.,TRBJ1-5,TRBV10-3,.,TGTGCCATCAGCCAGATTGGGGGCCCCCAGCATTTT,CAISQIGGPQHF
TRBD1,TRBJ1-6,TRBV18,once,TGTGCCAGCTCCCGAGGACAGGATTCACCCCTCCACTTT,CASSRGQDSPLHF
TRBD1,TRBJ1-3,TRBV6-6,once,TGTGCCAGCGGGAGAATAGGGGGCAGCTCTGGAAACACCATATATTTT,CASGRIGGSSGNTIYF
TRBD1,TRBJ1-2,TRBV7-9,.,TGTGCCAGCAGCTTAGCGAACGACAGGGGCGATGGCTACACCTTC,CASSLANDRGDGYTF
.,TRBJ1-1,TRBV27,many,TGTGCCAGCAGTCGAGGGTTTGCGAACACTGAAGCTTTCTTT,CASSRGFANTEAFF
TRBD1,TRBJ1-5,TRBV12-5,.,TGTGCTAGTGGATACCGGGACAGGACCAATCAGCCCCAGCATTTT,CASGYRDRTNQPQHF
.,TRBJ2-2,TRBV5-1,.,TGCGCCAGCAGCTTGGCTGGGGGCTATACCGGGGAGCTGTTTTTT,CASSLAGGYTGELFF
.,TRBJ1-1,TRBV19,.,TGTGCCAGTAGGGACTCTACCCTTTGGAACACTGAAGCTTTCTTT,CASRDSTLWNTEAFF
.,TRBJ1-4,TRBV3-1/TRBV3-2,.,TGTGCCAGCAGCGCGCTGGGCAGGGGTAATGAAAAACTGTTTTTT,CASSALGRGNEKLFF
TRBD1,TRBJ1-2,TRBV27,.,TGTGCCAGCAGTTTATCCGGGACAGTCTATGGCTACACCTTC,CASSLSGTVYGYTF
.,TRBJ1-4,TRBV7-2,.,TGTGCCAGCAGCTCGACAGGACCTTCAACTAATGAAAAACTGTTTTTT,CASSSTGPSTNEKLFF
TRBD2,TRBJ2-3,TRBV5-5,.,TGTGCCAGCAGCTTGTTGGGACTAGCGGGGGACACAGATACGCAGTATTTT,CASSLLGLAGDTDTQYF
TRBD1,TRBJ1-1,TRBV7-8,.,TGTGCCAGCAGCAGAGGCGACAGGGTTAGCACTGAAGCTTTCTTT,CASSRGDRVSTEAFF
TRBD1,TRBJ2-1,TRBV5-1,.,TGCGCCAGCAGGGCCCCGGGACAGCCCTCCTACAATGAGCAGTTCTTC,CASRAPGQPSYNEQFF
.,TRBJ1-1,TRBV7-8,once,TGTGCCAGCAGACCCCGACTAACCTCAAGACTGAACACTGAAGCTTTCTTT,CASRPRLTSRLNTEAFF
TRBD2,TRBJ2-7,TRBV18,.,TGTGCCAGCTCCCCCTCGGGGGGGAGCTACGAGCAGTACTTC,CASSPSGGSYEQYF
TRBD1,TRBJ1-4,TRBV7-6,.,TGTGCCAGCAGCTTAGGACAGGGTGGAAATGAAAAACTGTTTTTT,CASSLGQGGNEKLFF
.,TRBJ1-2,TRBV6-2/TRBV6-3,.,TGTGCCAGCAGTTACGTAGGACTTATCTATGGCTACACCTTC,CASSYVGLIYGYTF
TRBD2,TRBJ2-2,TRBV11-2,.,TGTGCCAGCAGCTTAGTCCTAGCGGTGGGGACCGGGGAGCTGTTTTTT,CASSLVLAVGTGELFF
TRBD2,TRBJ2-7,TRBV7-2,.,TGTGCCAGCAGGCCCCTAGTAGGGACTAGCGGGGGGGCGTCCTACGAGCAGTACTTC,CASRPLVGTSGGASYEQYF
.,TRBJ1-5,TRBV7-9,.,TGTGCCAGCAGCTTAATAGACAGCCCGCCCCAGCATTTT,CASSLIDSPPQHF
.,TRBJ2-7,TRBV28,.,TGTGCCAGCAGTGCGGGGGCCGGCTTTTACGAGCAGTACTTC,CASSAGAGFYEQYF
TRBD1,TRBJ2-7,TRBV27,.,TGTGCCAGCAGTTTGTACCGGGACAGGGCGTTCTACGAGCAGTACTTC,CASSLYRDRAFYEQYF
.,TRBJ2-3,TRBV20-1,.,TGCAGTGCTAGTGAAGGGGCCGGAGATACGCAGTATTTT,CSASEGAGDTQYF
.,TRBJ1-2,TRBV5-1,.,TGCGCCAGCAGCTCCGGGACTCCGGCTAACTATGGCTACACCTTC,CASSSGTPANYGYTF
.,TRBJ1-2,TRBV28,.,TGTGCCAGCAGATCGACCCGGGCGAGGGGGGGCTACACCTTC,CASRSTRARGGYTF
.,TRBJ1-4,TRBV7-9,.,TGTGCCAGCAGCTCCCGCGAGGCCGGAGCTAATGAAAAACTGTTTTTT,CASSSREAGANEKLFF
TRBD1,TRBJ2-7,TRBV27,.,TGTGCCAGCAGACCTAACTTTCCGGGACAGGGCACCGACGAGCAGTACTTC,CASRPNFPGQGTDEQYF
.,TRBJ2-7,TRBV27,once,TGTGCCAGCAGTTTAAGGGGGACCTCCTACGAGCAGTACTTC,CASSLRGTSYEQYF
TRBD2,TRBJ2-5,TRBV7-9,once,TGTGCCAGCAGCCCCCGGTTAGCGGGGGAAGAGACCCAGTACTTC,CASSPRLAGEETQYF
TRBD1,TRBJ2-7,TRBV28,.,TGTGCCAGCAGTACCGAAGGGACAGGGACAAGATGGGAGCAGTACTTC,CASSTEGTGTRWEQYF
.,TRBJ1-5,TRBV18,once,TGTGCCAGCTCACCCATGCAGCATACGGCGGGGGATCAGCCCCAGCATTTT,CASSPMQHTAGDQPQHF
.,TRBJ1-1,TRBV7-9,.,TGTGCCAGCAGCTTAGCGGTGGGCGCAGCTTTCTTT,CASSLAVGAAFF
.,TRBJ1-3,TRBV30,.,TGTGCCTGGAGCCCAGGGTTCAAGAAGGACACCATATATTTT,CAWSPGFKKDTIYF
TRBD1,TRBJ2-7,TRBV30,.,TGTGCCTGGAATCCTTCACGCGGGACAGGATACTACGAGCAGTACTTC,CAWNPSRGTGYYEQYF
TRBD1,TRBJ1-2,TRBV13,.,TGTGCCAGCAGCGGGACAGGGAGCTATGGCTACACCTTC,CASSGTGSYGYTF
.,TRBJ2-5,TRBV27,.,TGTGCCAGCAGAACAATTAGTAAGGTCGGGCAAGAGACCCAGTACTTC,CASRTISKVGQETQYF
.,TRBJ2-1,TRBV28,.,TGTGCCAGCAGTTTATCCCCAGACAGTCCCTACAATGAGCAGTTCTTC,CASSLSPDSPYNEQFF
TRBD1,TRBJ2-3,TRBV18,.,TGTGCCAGCTCATCCTTCGACAGGGGCACAGATACGCAGTATTTT,CASSSFDRGTDTQYF
TRBD1,TRBJ2-5,TRBV28,few,TGTGCCAGCAGTCCGTACGAGACAGGGGGCGGCTTTCTAGGAGAGACCCAGTACTTC,CASSPYETGGGFLGETQYF
TRBD2,TRBJ2-7,TRBV10-1,.,TGCGCCAGCAGTGACCCGGGACTAGCGGGGGGGAACTCCTACGAGCAGTACTTC,CASSDPGLAGGNSYEQYF
TRBD1,TRBJ1-5,TRBV7-6,.,TGTGCCAGCAGCCTTGCGGGACAGGGGGCGAGTCAGCCCCAGCATTTT,CASSLAGQGASQPQHF
.,TRBJ2-7,TRBV7-2,.,TGTGCCAGCAGCTTATCAGGGTCCTACGAGCAGTACTTC,CASSLSGSYEQYF
.,TRBJ1-5,TRBV10-3,.,TGTGCCATCAGTGAGTCAGGGAGGGTTCCTGAGCCCCAGCATTTT,CAISESGRVPEPQHF
TRBD2,TRBJ2-3,TRBV29-1,.,TGCAGCGTCCTCCTCGCGGGGGGCCGCACAGATACGCAGTATTTT,CSVLLAGGRTDTQYF
.,TRBJ1-5,TRBV27,.,TGTGCCAGCAGCCGCGGGGGACGAAATCAGCCCCAGCATTTT,CASSRGGRNQPQHF